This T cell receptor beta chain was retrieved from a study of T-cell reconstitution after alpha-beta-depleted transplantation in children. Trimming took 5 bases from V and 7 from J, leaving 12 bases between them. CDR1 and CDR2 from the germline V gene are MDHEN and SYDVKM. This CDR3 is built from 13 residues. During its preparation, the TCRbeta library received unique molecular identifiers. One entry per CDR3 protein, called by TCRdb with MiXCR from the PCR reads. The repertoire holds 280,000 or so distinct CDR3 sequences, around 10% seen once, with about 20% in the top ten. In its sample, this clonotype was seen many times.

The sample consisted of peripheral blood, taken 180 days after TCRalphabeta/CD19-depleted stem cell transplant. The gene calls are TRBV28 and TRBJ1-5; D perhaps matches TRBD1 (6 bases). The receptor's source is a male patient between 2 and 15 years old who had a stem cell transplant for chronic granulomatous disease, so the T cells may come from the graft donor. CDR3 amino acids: CASSPDRPQPQHF. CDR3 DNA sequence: TGTGCCAGCAGTCCCGACAGGCCCCAGCCCCAGCATTTT.